Listed here are 3 T cell receptor beta chains from one sample, sequenced in a study of cytomegalovirus exposure and HLA in healthy donors (dated by TCRdb to the late 2010s). Preparation of the library involved the immunoSEQ multiplex PCR assay. The multiplex PCR relied on a mix of 60 forward primers for TCR Vbeta segments and 13 reverse primers for TCR Jbeta segments. TCRdb obtained this table from immuneACCESS and retained in-frame rearrangements with V and J assigned. These tables miss some clones; where compared with another copy, unresolved V genes account for less than half of the shortfall, and the remainder is unexplained. Recorded for this sample are 180,000 or so clones; roughly 80% of them occurred a single time. The leading ten clones occupy less than 3.5% of the sample. The sequencing input was PBMCs. All receptors come from a female donor in good health and CMV-seronegative.

The CDR3 spells CASSIGWGRWLDEKLFF. DNA of the CDR3: TGTGCCAGTAGTATAGGCTGGGGGCGATGGTTGGATGAAAAACTGTTTTTT. The chain has TRBV19 and TRBJ1-4; a weak D match, TRBD1 (6 bases). Germline CDR1 reads LNHDA; CDR2 reads SQIVND (reference sequence). Trimming removed 1 base at V and 6 bases at J, with 18 bases between. This CDR3 contains 17 residues.

The genes are TRBV29-1 and TRBJ2-7; D gene uncertain. The CDR3 contains 11 residues. Trimming removed 4 bases from V and 3 bases from J, with 7 bases in between. Germline CDR1 reads SQVTM; CDR2 reads ANQGSEA. The CDR3 DNA reads TGCAGCGTTGCACAAGACTACGAGCAGTACTTC. This translates into CSVAQDYEQYF.

This clone has only a few counts. The chain couples TRBV23-1 to TRBJ2-6; perhaps TRBD1 as D (6 bases). TRBV23-1 is known as an ORF, though its function is uncertain. The CDR3 spans 17 residues. V lost 7 bases, J lost 0 bases, and 16 bases lay in between. In nucleotides, the CDR3 is TGCGCCAGCAATAGCCGGGACACCTGCTCTGGGGCCAACGTCCTGACTTTC. As protein: CASNSRDTCSGANVLTF.